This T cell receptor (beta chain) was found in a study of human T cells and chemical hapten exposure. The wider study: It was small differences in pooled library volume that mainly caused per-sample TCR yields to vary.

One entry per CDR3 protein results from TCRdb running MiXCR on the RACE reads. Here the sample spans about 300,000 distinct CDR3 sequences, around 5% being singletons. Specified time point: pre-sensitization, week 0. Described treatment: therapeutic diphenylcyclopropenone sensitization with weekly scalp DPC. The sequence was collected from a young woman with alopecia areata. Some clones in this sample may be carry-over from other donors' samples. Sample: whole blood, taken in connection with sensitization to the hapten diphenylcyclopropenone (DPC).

CDR3 nucleotides: TGTGCCAGCAGCCAAGACATGGCCAGGGGGTCTTTCGGAGAGACTAATGAAAAACTGTTTTTT. It specifies CASSQDMARGSFGETNEKLFF. This chain connects TRBV14 to TRBJ1-4, with 7 nucleotides matching TRBD1. CDR3 size: 21 residues. Unmatched junction bases numbered 18, after V lost 0 bases and J lost 2 bases. CDR1 SGHDN and CDR2 FVKESK come from the germline V gene. The whole variable domain, filled in from reference TRBV14 and TRBJ1-4, reads EAGVTQFPSHSVIEKGQTVTLRCDPISGHDNLYWYRRVMGKEIKFLLHFVKESKQDESGMPNNRFLAERTGGTYSTLKVQPAELEDSGVYFCASSQDMARGSFGETNEKLFFGSGTQLSVL.